The 27 T cell receptor beta chains below were found in one sample sequenced in a study. TCRdb reprocessed the 5' RACE reads with MiXCR, giving one entry per CDR3 protein. This sample's clone table lists about a hundred distinct CDR3 sequences. The sequenced sample consisted of tumor-infiltrating memory CD4+ T cells sorted from the breast tumor. Subset here: memory CD4+ T cells, CD4+CD45RO+CD25-. These receptors all come from a female donor with breast cancer.

To note about this clonotype: This beta chain is an unintended read in a library built for alpha chains; its size means little. The chain joins TRBV12-3 or TRBV12-4 to TRBJ2-2, with 9 bases matching TRBD2. V lost 5 bases and J lost 8; bases outside the gene matches: 6. The CDR3 consists of 14 residues. The CDR3 here is CASSVSGSRGELFF. The CDR3 bases are TGTGCCAGCAGTGTTAGCGGGAGTCGTGGGGAGCTGTTTTTT.

The table lists this clonotype with a count of one. Compared with germline, one end of the junction differs, possibly owing to a read error. Because the library targeted alpha chains, this beta chain is an off-target read whose size means little. The chain joins TRBV12-3 or TRBV12-4 to TRBJ1-2; D gene ambiguous. CDR3 length: 13 residues. The CDR3 DNA is TGTGCCAGTAGTTTGCAAAAGGGTCATGGCTACACCTTC. As protein: CASSLQKGHGYTF.

A remark on this clonotype: Because this beta chain is a stray read in a library intended to capture alpha chains, its abundance should not be given much weight. DNA of the CDR3: TGTGCCAGCAGTTACTACCCGCCCCCCGGGGCCCGGGAGCAGTACTTC. Its protein product is CASSYYPPPGAREQYF. V and J are TRBV6-2 or TRBV6-3 and TRBJ2-7, with D possibly called TRBD1 or TRBD2 (5 bases each). This CDR3 has 16 residues. Germline CDR1 is MNHEY and CDR2 is SVGEGT. Trimming cost V 1 base and J 7 bases, with 20 bases left between them.

This clonotype appeared a single time. Because this beta chain is a stray read in a library intended to capture alpha chains, its abundance should not be given much weight. V is TRBV12-3 or TRBV12-4 and J is TRBJ1-2; possible D gene TRBD1, 6 bases. The CDR3 length is 13 residues. V shed 1 base and J shed 8 bases, with 11 bases lying between them. The CDR3 DNA reads TGTGCCAGCAGTTTAGATGGGGGCTGGGGCTACACCTTC. Translated: CASSLDGGWGYTF.

In regard to this clonotype: A library prepared for alpha chains yielded this beta chain as an off-target read; its size is of little meaning. As DNA, the CDR3 is TGTGCCAGCAGCCCTACACAGGGTCCCCTAAACATTCAGTACTTC. This gives the protein CASSPTQGPLNIQYF. The V gene is TRBV11-2, the J gene TRBJ2-4, with a tentative D call TRBD1 (6 bases). There are 15 residues in the CDR3. The germline gives CDR1 SGHAT, CDR2 FQNNGV. With 5 bases removed from V and 6 bases from J, the gap between germline ends came to 17 bases.

On this clonotype: This beta chain represents an off-target read in a library built for alpha chains; its size is of limited meaning. The chain joins TRBV6-5 to TRBJ1-1; TRBD1 is a possible D gene (6 bases). Per the germline V gene, CDR1 is MNHEY and CDR2 is SVGAGI. The CDR3 spans 13 residues. V lost 6 bases and J lost 4, with 12 bases in between. As DNA, the CDR3 is TGTGCCAGCAGGAAACAGGGATCCACTGAAGCTTTCTTT. This codes for CASRKQGSTEAFF.

Note on this clonotype: It is unclear where the CDR3 begins or ends on the DNA, so no DNA is shown, and the CDR3 is as TCRdb lists it. This beta chain is an unintended read in a library built for alpha chains; its size means little. This chain connects TRBV7-5 to TRBJ2-1; TRBD2 is the table's D call and was not checked against the DNA. TRBV7-5 is marked as a pseudogene. The CDR3 adds up to 17 amino acids, both ends counted. The CDR3 protein is CISVPEALWTNGDEQFF.

In the case of this clonotype: Because this beta chain is a stray read in a library intended to capture alpha chains, its abundance should not be given much weight. The rearrangement joins TRBV4-3 to TRBJ1-1, with 8 bases lining up with TRBD1. Per germline, CDR1 LGHNA and CDR2 YSLEER. This CDR3 spans 15 amino acids. V was clipped by 1 base and J by 5 bases; unmatched bases: 6. The CDR3 sequence is CASSQGTGRSTEAFF. The CDR3 nucleotides are TGCGCCAGCAGCCAAGGGACAGGGAGGTCGACTGAAGCTTTCTTT.

Remarks on this clonotype: A library prepared for alpha chains yielded this beta chain as an off-target read; its size is of little meaning. J is TRBJ2-4 and V is TRBV5-1; 8 bases fit TRBD1. The CDR3 has 13 amino acids. Germline values: CDR1 SGHRS, CDR2 YFSETQ. V lost 2 bases to trimming and J lost 6 bases; unmatched junction nucleotides: 1. CDR3 protein: CASSFGQGNIQYF. The CDR3 DNA follows: TGCGCCAGCAGCTTCGGACAGGGAAACATTCAGTACTTC.

About this clonotype: This beta chain was picked up by a library intended for alpha chains and is off target, so its count carries little meaning. This sequence joins TRBV12-3 or TRBV12-4 and TRBJ1-2; TRBD1 is a possible D gene (6 bases). Between the trimmed V and J ends, which lost 11 bases and 8 bases, there was a span of 21 bases. CDR3 length: 13 amino acids. The DNA of the CDR3 is TGTGCCTCGGGGACATTGGGCCGTGGGGGCTACACCTTC. This encodes CASGTLGRGGYTF.

Comments on this clonotype: This beta chain is a stray sequence in a library constructed for alpha chains; its clone size is not meaningful. The chain is built from TRBV15 and TRBJ2-7; 9 bases map to TRBD2. CDR1 is LNHNV and CDR2 is YYDKDF in the germline V gene (reference sequence). With V trimmed by 0 bases and J by 0 bases, 6 bases remained unmatched. CDR3 size: 17 residues. The CDR3 DNA follows: TGTGCCACCAGCAGAGATCGTGGACTAGCGTCCTCCTACGAGCAGTACTTC. Protein: CATSRDRGLASSYEQYF. Using reference TRBV15 and TRBJ2-7 for the parts outside the CDR3, the full variable domain is DAMVIQNPRYQVTQFGKPVTLSCSQTLNHNVMYWYQQKSSQAPKLLFHYYDKDFNNEADTPDNFQSRRPNTSFCFLDIRSPGLGDTAMYLCATSRDRGLASSYEQYFGPGTRLTVT.

As for this clonotype: Because the library targeted alpha chains, this beta chain is an off-target read whose size means little. The gene calls are TRBV12-3 or TRBV12-4 and TRBJ1-2; tentative D call: TRBD1 (5 bases). V lost 2 bases and J 8 bases, leaving 15 bases between the germline ends. The CDR3 extends over 14 amino acids. CDR3 region: CASSLRGVAMGYTF. As DNA, the CDR3 is TGTGCCAGCAGTTTACGAGGGGTAGCTATGGGCTACACCTTC.

This clonotype was counted between two and nine times. This beta chain came through as a stray read in a library set up for alpha chains, and its size says little. The chain recombines TRBV12-3 or TRBV12-4 with TRBJ1-2, with D possibly TRBD1 on 5 matching bases. V lost 8 bases to trimming and J lost 0 bases, with 13 bases between them. This CDR3 spans 14 amino acids. CDR3 DNA: TGTGCCAGCGGGGGGTACATTCCTAACTATGGCTACACCTTC. Translating gives CASGGYIPNYGYTF.

Turning to this clonotype: This beta chain came through as a stray read in a library set up for alpha chains, and its size says little. This rearrangement joins TRBV12-3 or TRBV12-4 to TRBJ1-2; TRBD1 matches at 8 bases. This CDR3 contains 14 residues. With V trimmed by 4 bases and J by 8 bases, 9 bases remained unmatched. The CDR3 reads CASSSQGARGGYTF. The CDR3 DNA reads as TGTGCCAGCAGTTCCCAGGGGGCGCGGGGGGGCTACACCTTC.

Details on this clonotype: This beta chain is a stray read from a library made for alpha chains; its abundance is not meaningful. This rearrangement joins TRBV12-3 or TRBV12-4 to TRBJ1-2; no reliable D call. This CDR3 contains 12 residues. V was shortened by 2 bases and J by 7 bases, with 8 bases between the two germline ends. CDR3 DNA: TGTGCCAGCAGTTTAAAATCCTCTGGCTACACCTTC. As protein: CASSLKSSGYTF.

On this clonotype: This beta chain is off target for a library built for alpha chains, so its abundance means little. The chain employs TRBV4-3 and TRBJ1-2; no firm D call. V shed 0 bases and J shed 7 bases, with 18 bases lying between them. There are 16 residues in the CDR3. CDR1 is LGHNA, CDR2 YSLEER, per germline. The chain's CDR3 is CASSQDPSNRAGGYTF. The CDR3 nucleotides read TGCGCCAGCAGCCAAGACCCATCTAATAGGGCGGGTGGCTACACCTTC.

As to this clonotype: This beta chain came through as a stray read in a library set up for alpha chains, and its size says little. The chain uses TRBV12-3 or TRBV12-4 and TRBJ1-2, with TRBD1 matching 7 bases. Germline trimming cut 5 bases from V and 7 bases from J; bases unmatched to any gene: 13. The CDR3 length is 15 residues. The CDR3 protein is CASSRRGTAVFGYTF. The DNA of the CDR3 is TGTGCCAGCAGTCGTCGTGGGACAGCGGTGTTTGGCTACACCTTC.

Regarding this clonotype: This beta chain was picked up by a library intended for alpha chains and is off target, so its count carries little meaning. This chain joins TRBV12-3 or TRBV12-4 and TRBJ1-2, with D unclear. There are 14 residues in the CDR3. Trimming removed 5 bases at V and 1 base at J, with 11 bases between. The DNA of the CDR3 is TGTGCCAGCAGTCCCCTCGAGGGTAACTATGGCTACACCTTC. Translating it yields CASSPLEGNYGYTF.

Concerning this clonotype itself: This beta chain is an off-target read within a library intended for alpha chains, so its frequency means little. This rearrangement joins TRBV12-3 or TRBV12-4 to TRBJ2-7; D unclear. This CDR3 is 12 amino acids long. V was trimmed by 3 bases and J by 3 bases, leaving 6 bases between them. This CDR3 is CASSFWGYEQYF. CDR3 DNA: TGTGCCAGCAGTTTTTGGGGCTACGAGCAGTACTTC.

On this clonotype: This beta chain came through as a stray read in a library set up for alpha chains, and its size says little. The V gene is TRBV15, the J gene TRBJ1-5; possible D gene TRBD1, 6 bases. Germline values: CDR1 LNHNV, CDR2 YYDKDF (reference sequence). The CDR3 loop spans 17 amino acids. Trimming cost V 2 bases and J 0 bases, with 14 bases left between them. In DNA form, the CDR3 reads TGTGCCACCAGCAGATCAACAGGGAATTATAGCAATCAGCCCCAGCATTTT. Amino acid sequence: CATSRSTGNYSNQPQHF.

A note on this clonotype: This beta chain turned up in a library designed for alpha chains; as an off-target read, its abundance says little. The chain uses TRBV12-3 or TRBV12-4 and TRBJ1-2; D is uncertain. The CDR3 totals 15 residues. Deletions cut 6 bases from V and 4 bases from J, with 18 bases between. The CDR3 coding sequence is TGTGCCAGCAGCGCAGGAGCCTCCAATGGCTATGGCTACACCTTC. Amino acids: CASSAGASNGYGYTF.

This clonotype was found a few times. Being off target in a library aimed at alpha chains, this beta chain has a size of little meaning. This sequence joins TRBV12-3 or TRBV12-4 and TRBJ1-2; no firm D call. V dropped 7 bases and J dropped 1 base, with 16 bases sitting between them. CDR3 length: 15 amino acids. CDR3: CASNKLGLVNYGYTF. DNA for the CDR3: TGTGCCAGCAACAAATTAGGATTAGTTAACTATGGCTACACCTTC.

Concerning this clonotype: This beta chain is off target for a library built for alpha chains, so its abundance means little. This chain links TRBV12-3 or TRBV12-4 with TRBJ1-2; no firm D call. V was cut by 2 bases and J by 2 bases, with 9 bases left in between. The CDR3 runs 14 residues. As DNA, the CDR3 is TGTGCCAGCAGTTTAAACGGGTTAAACTATGGCTACACCTTC. This translates into CASSLNGLNYGYTF.

As regards this clonotype: The size of this beta chain means little, since it is a stray read in a library made for alpha chains. This CDR3 is CASSGAGPYGYTF. In DNA form, the CDR3 reads TGTGCCAGCAGTGGGGCAGGCCCCTATGGCTACACCTTC. The chain has TRBV6-5 and TRBJ1-2, with a possible D match to TRBD1 (5 bases). The CDR3 spans 13 residues. CDR1 is MNHEY and CDR2 is SVGAGI in the germline V gene. V lost 5 bases to trimming and J lost 4 bases, with 11 bases between them.

As to this clonotype: This beta chain was picked up by a library intended for alpha chains and is off target, so its count carries little meaning. The chain links TRBV29-1 to TRBJ1-5; tentatively, D is TRBD1 (6 bases). V dropped 4 bases and J dropped 1 base, with 8 bases sitting between them. This CDR3 comprises 13 residues. CDR1 and CDR2 from the germline V gene are SQVTM and ANQGSEA. CDR3 sequence: CSVVTGSNQPQHF. CDR3 DNA sequence: TGCAGCGTTGTAACAGGGAGCAATCAGCCCCAGCATTTT. The full variable domain, completed using reference TRBV29-1 and TRBJ1-5, is SAVISQKPSRDICQRGTSLTIQCQVDSQVTMMFWYRQQPGQSLTLIATANQGSEATYESGFVIDKFPISRPNLTFSTLTVSNMSPEDSSIYLCSVVTGSNQPQHFGDGTRLSIL.

This clonotype is a singleton in its sample. The library was designed around alpha chains, so this beta chain is a stray read whose abundance carries little weight. V usage is TRBV2 and J usage is TRBJ2-1, with TRBD1 identical over 11 bases. V lost 6 bases, J lost 11 bases, and 9 bases stayed unmatched. The germline gives CDR1 SNHLY, CDR2 FYNNEI. The CDR3 is 14 residues long. CDR3 in DNA: TGTGCCAGCAGCACCGGGACAGGGGGGTGGCAGCAGTTCTTC. This sequence encodes CASSTGTGGWQQFF.

Points on this clonotype: Because the library targeted alpha chains, this beta chain is an off-target read whose size means little. This chain joins TRBV12-3 or TRBV12-4 and TRBJ1-2, with D possibly being TRBD1 (6 bases). The CDR3 is made up of 15 amino acids. With 3 bases removed from V and 4 bases from J, the gap between germline ends came to 15 bases. CDR3 DNA sequence: TGTGCCAGCAGTTTGTCGGGGGGCCGGGGCTATGGCTACACCTTC. Encoded protein: CASSLSGGRGYGYTF.